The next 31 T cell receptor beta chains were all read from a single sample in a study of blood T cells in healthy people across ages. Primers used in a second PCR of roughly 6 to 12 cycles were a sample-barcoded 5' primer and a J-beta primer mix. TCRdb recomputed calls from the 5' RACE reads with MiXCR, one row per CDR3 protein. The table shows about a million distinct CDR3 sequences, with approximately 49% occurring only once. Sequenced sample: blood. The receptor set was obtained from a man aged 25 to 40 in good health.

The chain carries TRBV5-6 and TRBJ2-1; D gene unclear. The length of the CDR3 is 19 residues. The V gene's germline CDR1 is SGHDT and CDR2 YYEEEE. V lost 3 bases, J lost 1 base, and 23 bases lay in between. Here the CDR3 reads CASSWALQRSGLSYNEQFF. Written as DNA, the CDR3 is TGTGCCAGCAGCTGGGCTTTACAGAGGAGTGGGCTTTCCTACAATGAGCAGTTCTTC.

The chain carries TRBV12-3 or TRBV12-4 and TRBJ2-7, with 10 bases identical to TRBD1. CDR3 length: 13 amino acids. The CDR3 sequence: CGSGQGTGYEQYF. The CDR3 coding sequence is TGTGGCTCGGGACAGGGGACGGGCTACGAGCAGTACTTC.

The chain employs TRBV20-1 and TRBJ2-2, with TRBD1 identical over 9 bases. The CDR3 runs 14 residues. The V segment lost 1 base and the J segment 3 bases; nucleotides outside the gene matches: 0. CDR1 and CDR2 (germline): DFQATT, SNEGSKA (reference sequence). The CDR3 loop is CSARGTGDTGELFF. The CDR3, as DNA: TGCAGTGCTAGAGGGACAGGGGACACCGGGGAGCTGTTTTTT.

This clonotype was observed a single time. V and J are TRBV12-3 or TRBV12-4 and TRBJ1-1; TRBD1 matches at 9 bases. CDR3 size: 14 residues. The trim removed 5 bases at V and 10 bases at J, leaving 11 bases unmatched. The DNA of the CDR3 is TGTGCCAGCAGTGCAAGGGGACAGGGAGGAGCAGCTTTCTTT. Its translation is CASSARGQGGAAFF.

CDR3 sequence (DNA): TGTGCCAGCAGCCCTCCCCCGTCCCAAGAGACCCAGTACTTC. It yields the protein CASSPPPSQETQYF. The chain couples TRBV11-2 to TRBJ2-5; no clear D gene. Germline assignment: CDR1 SGHAT and CDR2 FQNNGV. This CDR3 has 14 amino acids. Trimming removed 5 bases at V and 1 base at J, with 11 bases between.

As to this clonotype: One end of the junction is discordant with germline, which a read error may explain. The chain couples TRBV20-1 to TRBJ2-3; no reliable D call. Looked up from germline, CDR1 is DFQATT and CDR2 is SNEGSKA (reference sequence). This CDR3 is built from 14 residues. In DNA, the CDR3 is TGCAGTGCTAGAGTATCCTTCCTCACAGATACGCGGTATTTT. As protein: CSARVSFLTDTRYF.

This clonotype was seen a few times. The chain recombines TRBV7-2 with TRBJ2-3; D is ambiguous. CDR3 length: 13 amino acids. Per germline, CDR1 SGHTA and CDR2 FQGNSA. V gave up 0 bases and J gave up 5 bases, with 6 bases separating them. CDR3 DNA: TGTGCCAGCAGCTTAGCGCTGTTAGATACGCAGTATTTT. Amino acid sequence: CASSLALLDTQYF.

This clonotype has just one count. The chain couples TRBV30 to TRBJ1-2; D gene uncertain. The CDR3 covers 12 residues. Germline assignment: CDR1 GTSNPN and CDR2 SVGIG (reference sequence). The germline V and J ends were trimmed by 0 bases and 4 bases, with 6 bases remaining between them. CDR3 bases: TGTGCCTGGAGTGTTACGGGCTATGGCTACACCTTC. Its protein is CAWSVTGYGYTF.

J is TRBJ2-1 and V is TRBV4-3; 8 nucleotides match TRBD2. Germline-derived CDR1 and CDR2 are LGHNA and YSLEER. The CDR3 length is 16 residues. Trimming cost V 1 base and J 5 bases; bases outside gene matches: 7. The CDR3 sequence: CASSQGTTSEDNEQFF. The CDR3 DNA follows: TGCGCCAGCAGCCAAGGTACGACTAGCGAAGACAATGAGCAGTTCTTC.

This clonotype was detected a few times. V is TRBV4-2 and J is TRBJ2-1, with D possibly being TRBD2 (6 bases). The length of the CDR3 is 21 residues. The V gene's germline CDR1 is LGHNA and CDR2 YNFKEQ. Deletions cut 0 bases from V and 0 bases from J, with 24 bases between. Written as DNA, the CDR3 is TGTGCCAGCAGCCAAGACATGGGACTCATCACCGGGAGAGCCTCCTACAATGAGCAGTTCTTC. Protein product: CASSQDMGLITGRASYNEQFF.

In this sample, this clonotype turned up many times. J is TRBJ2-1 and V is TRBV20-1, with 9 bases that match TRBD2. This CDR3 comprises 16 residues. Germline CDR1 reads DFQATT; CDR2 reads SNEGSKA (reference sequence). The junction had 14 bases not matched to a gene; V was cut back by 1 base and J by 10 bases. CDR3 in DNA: TGCAGTGCTAGAGGCAGTGGGGAGCGGGGGGTACACGAGCAGTTCTTC. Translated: CSARGSGERGVHEQFF.

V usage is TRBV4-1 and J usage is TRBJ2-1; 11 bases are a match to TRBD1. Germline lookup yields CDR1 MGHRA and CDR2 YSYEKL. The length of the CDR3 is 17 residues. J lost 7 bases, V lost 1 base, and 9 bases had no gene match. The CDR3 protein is CASSQVGTGTGGNEQFF. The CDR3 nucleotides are TGCGCCAGCAGCCAAGTCGGGACCGGGACAGGGGGAAATGAGCAGTTCTTC.

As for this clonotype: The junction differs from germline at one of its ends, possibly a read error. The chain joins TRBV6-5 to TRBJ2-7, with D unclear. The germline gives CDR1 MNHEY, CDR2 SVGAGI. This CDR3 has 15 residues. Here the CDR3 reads CASSYSTPYSYERYF. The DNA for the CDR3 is TGTGCCAGCAGTTACTCAACGCCTTACTCCTACGAGCGGTACTTC.

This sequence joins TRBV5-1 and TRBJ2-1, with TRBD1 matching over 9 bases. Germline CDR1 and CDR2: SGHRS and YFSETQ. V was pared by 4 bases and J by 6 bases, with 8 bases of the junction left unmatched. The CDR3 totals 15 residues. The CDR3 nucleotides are TGCGCCAGCAGCACGGGACAGGGAGACAGCAATGAGCAGTTCTTC. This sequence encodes CASSTGQGDSNEQFF. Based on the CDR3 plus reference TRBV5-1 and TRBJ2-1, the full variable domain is KAGVTQTPRYLIKTRGQQVTLSCSPISGHRSVSWYQQTPGQGLQFLFEYFSETQRNKGNFPGRFSGRQFSNSRSEMNVSTLELGDSALYLCASSTGQGDSNEQFFGPGTRLTVL.

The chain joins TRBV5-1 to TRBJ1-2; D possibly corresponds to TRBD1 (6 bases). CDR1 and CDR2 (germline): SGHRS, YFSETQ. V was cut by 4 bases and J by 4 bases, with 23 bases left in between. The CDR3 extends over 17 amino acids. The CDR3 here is CASSPNYRDTFLYGYTF. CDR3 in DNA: TGCGCCAGCAGCCCGAACTACCGGGACACGTTCCTCTATGGCTACACCTTC.

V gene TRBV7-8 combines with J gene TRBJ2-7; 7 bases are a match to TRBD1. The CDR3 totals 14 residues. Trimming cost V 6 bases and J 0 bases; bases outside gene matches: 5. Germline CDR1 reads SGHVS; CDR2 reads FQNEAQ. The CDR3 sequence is CASSHDRASYEQYF. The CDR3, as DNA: TGTGCCAGCAGTCACGACAGGGCCTCCTACGAGCAGTACTTC.

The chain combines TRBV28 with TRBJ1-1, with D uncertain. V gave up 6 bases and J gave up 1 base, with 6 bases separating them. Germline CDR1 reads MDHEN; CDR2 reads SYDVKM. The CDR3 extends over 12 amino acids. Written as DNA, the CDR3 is TGTGCCAGCAGAAAGGGGAACACTGAAGCTTTCTTT. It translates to CASRKGNTEAFF.

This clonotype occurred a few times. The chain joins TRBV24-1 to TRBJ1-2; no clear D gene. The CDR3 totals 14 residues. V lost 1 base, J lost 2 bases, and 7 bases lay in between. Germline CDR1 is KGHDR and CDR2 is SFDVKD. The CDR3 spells CATSDFRENYGYTF. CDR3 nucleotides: TGTGCCACCAGTGATTTTCGAGAAAACTATGGCTACACCTTC.

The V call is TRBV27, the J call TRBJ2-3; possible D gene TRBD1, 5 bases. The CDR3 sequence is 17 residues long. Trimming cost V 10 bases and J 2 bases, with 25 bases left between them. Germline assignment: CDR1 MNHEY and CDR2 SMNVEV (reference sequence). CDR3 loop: CATANREITGDTDTQYF. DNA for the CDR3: TGTGCCACCGCGAACAGAGAAATTACAGGAGACACAGATACGCAGTATTTT.

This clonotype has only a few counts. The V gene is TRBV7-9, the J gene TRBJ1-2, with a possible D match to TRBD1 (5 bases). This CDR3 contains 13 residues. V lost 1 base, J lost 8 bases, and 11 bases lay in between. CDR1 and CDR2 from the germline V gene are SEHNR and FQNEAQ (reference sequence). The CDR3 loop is CASSLVQGGGYTF. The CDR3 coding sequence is TGTGCCAGCAGCTTAGTTCAGGGCGGCGGCTACACCTTC.

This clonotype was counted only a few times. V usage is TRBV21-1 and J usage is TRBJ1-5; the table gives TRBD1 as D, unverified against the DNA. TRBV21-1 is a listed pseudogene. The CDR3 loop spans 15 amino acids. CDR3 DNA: TGTGCCAGCAGCCTGGGGATTAAGGGGTTTCAGCCCCAGCATTTT. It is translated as CASSLGIKGFQPQHF.

This CDR3 is CAADSGEFYEQYF. The CDR3, as DNA: TGCGCCGCCGACAGCGGGGAGTTCTACGAGCAGTACTTC. J is TRBJ2-4 and V is TRBV5-1; 7 bases align to TRBD2. The DNA end is more similar to TRBJ2-7, so the J call may be wrong. The CDR3 length is 13 residues. In germline, CDR1 is SGHRS, CDR2 YFSETQ.

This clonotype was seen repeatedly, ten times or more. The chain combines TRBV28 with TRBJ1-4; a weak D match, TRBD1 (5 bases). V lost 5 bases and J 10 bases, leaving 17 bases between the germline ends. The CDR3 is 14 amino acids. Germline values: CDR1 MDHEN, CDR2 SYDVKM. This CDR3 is CASSPPRQWGKLFF. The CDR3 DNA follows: TGTGCCAGCAGTCCCCCGCGACAGTGGGGAAAACTGTTTTTT.

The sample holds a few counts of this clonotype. The CDR3 DNA reads TGTGCCAGCGGACCTAACAATGAGCAGTTCTTC. This gives the protein CASGPNNEQFF. The chain links TRBV6-6 to TRBJ2-1; D gene uncertain. Germline CDR1 is MNHNY and CDR2 is SVGAGI (reference sequence). The CDR3 has 11 residues. V was shortened by 8 bases and J by 5 bases, with 7 bases between the two germline ends.

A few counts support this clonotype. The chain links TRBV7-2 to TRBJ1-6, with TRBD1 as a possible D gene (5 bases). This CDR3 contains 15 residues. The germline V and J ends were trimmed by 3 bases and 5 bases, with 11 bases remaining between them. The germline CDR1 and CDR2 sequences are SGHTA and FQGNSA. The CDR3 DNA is TGTGCCAGCAGCTTCCTACCAGGGAATAATTCACCCCTCCACTTT. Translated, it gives CASSFLPGNNSPLHF.

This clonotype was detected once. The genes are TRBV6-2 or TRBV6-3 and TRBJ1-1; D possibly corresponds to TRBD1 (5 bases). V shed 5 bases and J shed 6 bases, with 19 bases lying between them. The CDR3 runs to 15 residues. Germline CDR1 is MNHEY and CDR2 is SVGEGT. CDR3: CASSRATSGGAEAFF. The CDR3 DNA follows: TGTGCCAGCAGTCGCGCAACTAGCGGGGGGGCTGAAGCTTTCTTT.

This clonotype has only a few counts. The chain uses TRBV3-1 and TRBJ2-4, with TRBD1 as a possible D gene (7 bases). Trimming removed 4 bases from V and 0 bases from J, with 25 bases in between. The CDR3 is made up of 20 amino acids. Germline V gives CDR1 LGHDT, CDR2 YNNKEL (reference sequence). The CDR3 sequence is CASSPRTAGGLSQAKNIQYF. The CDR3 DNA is TGTGCCAGCAGCCCAAGGACGGCAGGGGGACTTAGTCAAGCCAAAAACATTCAGTACTTC.

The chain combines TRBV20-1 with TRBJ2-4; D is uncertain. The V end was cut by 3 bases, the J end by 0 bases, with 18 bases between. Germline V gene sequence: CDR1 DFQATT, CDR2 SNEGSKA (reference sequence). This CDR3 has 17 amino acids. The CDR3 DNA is TGCAGTGCTAGGAGTGGAATGGACCTCCTAGCCAAAAACATTCAGTACTTC. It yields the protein CSARSGMDLLAKNIQYF.

In DNA form, the CDR3 reads TGTGCCAGCAGCCAAGATAGGACGAAGAATCAGCCCCAGCATTTT. Its translation: CASSQDRTKNQPQHF. The gene calls are TRBV4-2 and TRBJ1-5; no clear D. Between the trimmed V and J ends, which lost 0 bases and 4 bases, there was a span of 10 bases. CDR3 length: 15 amino acids. Per germline, CDR1 LGHNA and CDR2 YNFKEQ.

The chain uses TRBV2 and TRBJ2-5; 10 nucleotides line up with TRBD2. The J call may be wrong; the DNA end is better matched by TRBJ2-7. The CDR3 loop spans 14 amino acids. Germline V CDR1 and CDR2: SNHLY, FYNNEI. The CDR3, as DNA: TGTGCCAGCAGGAACCTAGCGGGGGTCTACGAGCAGTACTTC. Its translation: CASRNLAGVYEQYF.

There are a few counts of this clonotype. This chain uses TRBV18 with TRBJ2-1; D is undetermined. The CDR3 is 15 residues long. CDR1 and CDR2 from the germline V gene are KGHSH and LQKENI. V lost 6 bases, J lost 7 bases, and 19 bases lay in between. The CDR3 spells CASSPAGQLGNEQFF. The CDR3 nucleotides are TGTGCCAGCTCTCCGGCAGGCCAGCTGGGGAATGAGCAGTTCTTC. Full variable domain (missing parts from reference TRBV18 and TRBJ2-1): NAGVMQNPRHLVRRRGQEARLRCSPMKGHSHVYWYRQLPEEGLKFMVYLQKENIIDESGMPKERFSAEFPKEGPSILRIQQVVRGDSAAYFCASSPAGQLGNEQFFGPGTRLTVL.